The sequence of this T cell receptor (beta chain) was determined in a study of cytomegalovirus exposure and HLA in healthy donors. In germline, CDR1 is MGHRA, CDR2 YSYEKL. Trimming at V came to 3 bases and at J to 3 bases, leaving 13 bases not matched to a gene. The CDR3 contains 17 residues. Concerning this clone itself: Its target is unknown.

Study-level results: Trimming of TCR beta V- and J-genes showed a link, identified in a later analysis, to a missense DCLRE1C variant.

Donors consisted of healthy bone marrow donors. This PCR relied on a set of 60 Vbeta primers and 13 Jbeta primers. Sequenced by immunoSEQ multiplex PCR; TCRdb stores in-frame clones only, minus some. The table has 110,000 or so clones, over 70% seen once; the top ten hold roughly 9.2%. The rearrangement joins TRBV4-1 to TRBJ2-7; 8 bases fit TRBD2. This TCR was sampled from a woman aged 40 to 50 in good health and CMV-seropositive. Input material: PBMCs. The DNA of the CDR3 is TGCGCCAGCAGCCAGGGGGTCGGGGGGGCGGCCCTCTACGAGCAGTACTTC. Residues: CASSQGVGGAALYEQYF.